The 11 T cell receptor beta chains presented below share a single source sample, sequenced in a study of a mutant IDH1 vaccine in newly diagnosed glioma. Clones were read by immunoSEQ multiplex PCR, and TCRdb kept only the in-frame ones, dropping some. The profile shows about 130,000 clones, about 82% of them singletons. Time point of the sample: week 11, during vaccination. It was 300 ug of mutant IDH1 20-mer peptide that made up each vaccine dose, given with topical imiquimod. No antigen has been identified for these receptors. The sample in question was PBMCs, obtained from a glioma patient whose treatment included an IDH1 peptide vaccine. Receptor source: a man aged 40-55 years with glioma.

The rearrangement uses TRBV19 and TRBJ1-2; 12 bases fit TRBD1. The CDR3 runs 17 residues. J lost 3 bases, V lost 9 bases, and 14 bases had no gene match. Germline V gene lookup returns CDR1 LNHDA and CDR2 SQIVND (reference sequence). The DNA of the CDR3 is TGTGCCAGCCAACATCGCCCGGGACAGGGGGCTGACTATGGCTACACCTTC. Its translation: CASQHRPGQGADYGYTF. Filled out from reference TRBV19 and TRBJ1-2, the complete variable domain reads DGGITQSPKYLFRKEGQNVTLSCEQNLNHDAMYWYRQDPGQGLRLIYYSQIVNDFQKGDIAEGYSVSREKKESFPLTVTSAQKNPTAFYLCASQHRPGQGADYGYTFGSGTRLTVV.

The CDR3 sequence: CASQGTVGNTIYF. The CDR3 DNA follows: TGTGCCAGTCAGGGGACAGTAGGAAACACCATATATTTT. J is TRBJ1-3 and V is TRBV19, with 7 bases lining up with TRBD1. The length of the CDR3 is 13 residues. Trimming removed 8 bases from V and 4 bases from J; junction bases left unmatched: 5. Germline CDR1 reads LNHDA; CDR2 reads SQIVND (reference sequence).

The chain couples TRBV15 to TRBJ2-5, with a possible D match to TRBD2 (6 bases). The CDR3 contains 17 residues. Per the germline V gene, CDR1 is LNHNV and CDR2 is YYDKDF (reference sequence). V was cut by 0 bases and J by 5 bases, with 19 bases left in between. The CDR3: CATSRDRSVEGRETQYF. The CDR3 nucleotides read TGTGCCACCAGCAGAGATAGGTCCGTGGAGGGCCGGGAGACCCAGTACTTC.

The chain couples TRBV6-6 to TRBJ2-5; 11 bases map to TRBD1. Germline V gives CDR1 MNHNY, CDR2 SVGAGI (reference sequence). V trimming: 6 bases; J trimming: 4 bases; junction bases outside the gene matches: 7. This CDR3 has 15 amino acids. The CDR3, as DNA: TGTGCCAGCAGGACCCCCGGGACAGGGGGAGAGACCCAGTACTTC. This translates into CASRTPGTGGETQYF.

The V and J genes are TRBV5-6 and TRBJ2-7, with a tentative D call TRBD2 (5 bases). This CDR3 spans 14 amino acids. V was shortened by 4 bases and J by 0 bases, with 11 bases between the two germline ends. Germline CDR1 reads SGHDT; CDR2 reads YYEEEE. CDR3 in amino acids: CASSTRIHSYEQYF. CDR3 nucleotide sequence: TGTGCCAGCAGCACTAGGATCCACTCCTACGAGCAGTACTTC. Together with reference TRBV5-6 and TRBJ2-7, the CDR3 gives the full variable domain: DAGVTQSPTHLIKTRGQQVTLRCSPKSGHDTVSWYQQALGQGPQFIFQYYEEEERQRGNFPDRFSGHQFPNYSSELNVNALLLGDSALYLCASSTRIHSYEQYFGPGTRLTVT.

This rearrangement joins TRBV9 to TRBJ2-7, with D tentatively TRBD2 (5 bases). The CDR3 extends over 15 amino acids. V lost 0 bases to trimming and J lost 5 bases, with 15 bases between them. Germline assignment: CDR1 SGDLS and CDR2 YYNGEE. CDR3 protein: CASSVDGGSEDEQYF. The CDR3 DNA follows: TGTGCCAGCAGCGTAGATGGTGGGAGTGAGGACGAGCAGTACTTC.

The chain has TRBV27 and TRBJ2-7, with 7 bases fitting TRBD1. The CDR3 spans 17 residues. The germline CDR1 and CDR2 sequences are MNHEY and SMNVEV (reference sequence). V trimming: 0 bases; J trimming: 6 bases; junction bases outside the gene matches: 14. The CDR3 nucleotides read TGTGCCAGCAGTTTATCGATAGGACAGGCTCTTCCCCGCGAGCAGTACTTC. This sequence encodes CASSLSIGQALPREQYF.

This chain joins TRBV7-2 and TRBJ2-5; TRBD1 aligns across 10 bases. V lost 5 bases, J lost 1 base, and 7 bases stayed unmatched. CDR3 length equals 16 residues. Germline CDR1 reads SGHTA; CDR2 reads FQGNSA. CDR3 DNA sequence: TGTGCCAGCAGCACTCAAAGGACAGGGGGCCAAGAGACCCAGTACTTC. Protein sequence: CASSTQRTGGQETQYF.

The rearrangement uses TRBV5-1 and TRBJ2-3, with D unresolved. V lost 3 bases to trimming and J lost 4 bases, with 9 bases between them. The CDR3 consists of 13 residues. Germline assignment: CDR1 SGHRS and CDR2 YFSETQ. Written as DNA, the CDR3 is TGCGCCAGCAGCTCGACGGTAGCAGATACGCAGTATTTT. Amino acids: CASSSTVADTQYF.

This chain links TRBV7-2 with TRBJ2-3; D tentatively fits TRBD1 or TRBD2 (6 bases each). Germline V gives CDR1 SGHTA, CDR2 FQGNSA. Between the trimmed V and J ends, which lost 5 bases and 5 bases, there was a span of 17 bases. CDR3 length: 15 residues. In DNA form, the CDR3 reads TGTGCCAGCAGCCTCGGGGGCCGCACTGGAGATACGCAGTATTTT. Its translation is CASSLGGRTGDTQYF. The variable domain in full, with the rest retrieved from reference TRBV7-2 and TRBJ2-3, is GAGVSQSPSNKVTEKGKDVELRCDPISGHTALYWYRQSLGQGLEFLIYFQGNSAPDKSGLPSDRFSAERTGGSVSTLTIQRTQQEDSAVYLCASSLGGRTGDTQYFGPGTRLTVL.

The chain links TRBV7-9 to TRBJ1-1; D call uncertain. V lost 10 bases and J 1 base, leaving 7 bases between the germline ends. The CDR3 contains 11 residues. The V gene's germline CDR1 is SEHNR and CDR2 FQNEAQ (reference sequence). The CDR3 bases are TGTGCCACGGCCTGGAACACTGAAGCTTTCTTT. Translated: CATAWNTEAFF.